This T cell receptor (beta chain) was documented in a study of PD-L1 blockade in urothelial cancer. Indicated time point: pretreatment peripheral blood. TCRdb keeps only in-frame clones here, not all; method: immunoSEQ multiplex PCR. The data contain about 80,000 clones, around four fifths of them singletons. Germline lookup yields CDR1 LNHNV and CDR2 YYDKDF (reference sequence). This CDR3 has 13 residues. The V end was cut by 3 bases, the J end by 8 bases, with 13 bases between. This clone occurred once. The V call is TRBV15, the J call TRBJ1-1; tentatively, D is TRBD1 (6 bases). The clonotype was recovered from a man in his forties or fifties with urothelial cancer. The sequencing used PBMCs, collected around atezolizumab (anti-PD-L1) treatment. CDR3 nucleotide sequence: TGTGCCACCAGCAGTACAGGGATCGGCGAAGCTTTCTTT. It is translated as CATSSTGIGEAFF.